The T cell receptor beta chain under discussion was sequenced for a study of shared clonotypes between healthy human individuals. Naivety among CD8 cells was defined by CD45RO negativity and positive CCR7 selection, thereby excluding terminally differentiated effector memory CD45RA+ cells. Overall study results and limits: A limitation of the genetic and exposure-history diversity represented arose from few donors.

Sequenced by immunoSEQ multiplex PCR; TCRdb stores in-frame clones only, minus some. This table holds some 740,000 clones, around 93% found once. Concerning this clone: Its antigen is not known.

Germline CDR1 MNHEY, CDR2 SMNVEV (reference sequence). V lost 6 bases to trimming and J lost 2 bases; unmatched junction nucleotides: 5. There are 14 residues in the CDR3. Input material: naive CD8+ T cells sorted from blood. The TCR originated in a man under 40 in good health. The chain couples TRBV27 to TRBJ2-7, with 9 bases lining up with TRBD2. This chain's CDR3 is CASSSTSGPYEQYF. CDR3 DNA sequence: TGTGCCAGCAGCTCGACTAGCGGACCCTACGAGCAGTACTTC.